Shown below are 30 T cell receptor beta chains from a single sample sequenced in a study of CD8+ T cells in alopecia areata. RNA extraction was followed by reverse transcription into cDNA, which acted as the sequencing template. Assay: immunoSEQ multiplex PCR; the TCRdb copy retains only in-frame clones and omits some. In the table there are fewer than 350,000 clones, nearly 60% of which are singletons. Noted treatment: oral pan-JAK inhibitor, 5-10 mg twice daily. The source material was CD4+ T cells sorted from blood, sampled at week 24, from a patient treated with tofacitinib. The receptors derive from a human donor with alopecia areata.

J is TRBJ1-2 and V is TRBV15, with no clear D. The V and J ends lost 3 bases and 2 bases respectively, with 10 bases between them. This CDR3 contains 14 residues. Germline loops: CDR1 LNHNV, CDR2 YYDKDF (reference sequence). CDR3 sequence reads: CATSSSHPNYGYTF. CDR3 nucleotide sequence: TGTGCCACCAGCAGTAGCCATCCCAACTATGGCTACACCTTC.

The chain links TRBV10-3 to TRBJ1-2; 10 positions match TRBD1. Germline V CDR1 and CDR2: ENHRY, SYGVKD. This CDR3 is 15 amino acids long. Unmatched junction bases numbered 10, after V lost 9 bases and J lost 3 bases. The DNA of the CDR3 is TGTGCCATGCACTCCGGGACAGGGGTTGACTATGGCTACACCTTC. This sequence encodes CAMHSGTGVDYGYTF.

This clone showed up just once. This sequence joins TRBV30 and TRBJ1-2; 7 nucleotides align to TRBD1. Trimming cost V 5 bases and J 6 bases; bases outside gene matches: 12. Germline V gene lookup returns CDR1 GTSNPN and CDR2 SVGIG (reference sequence). CDR3 length: 14 residues. The CDR3 DNA sequence: TGTGCCTGGGACAGGGCGGGAGATCGCAATGGCTACACCTTC. It yields the protein CAWDRAGDRNGYTF.

The rearrangement links TRBV28 to TRBJ1-5, with 8 bases aligning to TRBD1. After removal of 5 bases from V and 7 bases from J, the junction contained 4 bases not matched to a gene. The CDR3 covers 13 residues. CDR1 and CDR2 (germline): MDHEN, SYDVKM. For the CDR3, the DNA is TGTGCCAGCAGTGACAGGGGCGGACAGCCCCAGCATTTT. This gives the protein CASSDRGGQPQHF.

This clone was counted a few times. V usage is TRBV10-3 and J usage is TRBJ2-1; D remains unclear. CDR3 length equals 17 residues. Between the trimmed V and J ends, which lost 8 bases and 2 bases, there was a span of 22 bases. CDR1 and CDR2 from the germline V gene are ENHRY and SYGVKD. The CDR3 sequence: CAISGSTLPGAYNEQFF. For the CDR3, the DNA is TGTGCCATCTCCGGCAGCACCCTCCCTGGGGCCTACAATGAGCAGTTCTTC.

J is TRBJ1-5 and V is TRBV4-1; D uncertain. V lost 4 bases, J lost 3 bases, and 13 bases lay in between. Germline CDR1 MGHRA, CDR2 YSYEKL. The CDR3 contains 15 residues. In DNA form, the CDR3 reads TGCGCCAGCAGCCGCGTTCCGTCGTTCAATCAGCCCCAGCATTTT. It yields the protein CASSRVPSFNQPQHF.

The chain combines TRBV30 with TRBJ2-5; 7 bases fit TRBD1. The germline gives CDR1 GTSNPN, CDR2 SVGIG (reference sequence). The CDR3 contains 14 residues. V shed 0 bases, J shed 5 bases, and the junction held 6 bases outside the gene matches. CDR3 region: CAWSVRGGAETQYF. CDR3 in DNA: TGTGCCTGGAGTGTAAGAGGGGGCGCGGAGACCCAGTACTTC. The whole variable domain, remainder taken from reference TRBV30 and TRBJ2-5, is SQTIHQWPATLVQPVGSPLSLECTVEGTSNPNLYWYRQAAGRGLQLLFYSVGIGQISSEVPQNLSASRPQDRQFILSSKKLLLSDSGFYLCAWSVRGGAETQYFGPGTRLLVL.

The chain uses TRBV5-4 and TRBJ2-5; 15 bases align to TRBD2. The CDR3 has 17 amino acids. Germline V gene lookup returns CDR1 SGHNT and CDR2 YYREEE (reference sequence). Trimming removed 3 bases from V and 2 bases from J; junction bases left unmatched: 5. The CDR3 bases are TGTGCCAGCAGCTCTGGGACTAGCGGGGGGCTACAAGAGACCCAGTACTTC. Residues: CASSSGTSGGLQETQYF.

This chain uses TRBV25-1 with TRBJ1-2, with D perhaps matching TRBD1 (5 bases). V lost 4 bases to trimming and J lost 0 bases, with 9 bases between them. The CDR3 totals 14 residues. The germline CDR1 and CDR2 sequences are MGHDK and SYGVNS. The DNA for the CDR3 is TGTGCCAGCAGTGGAGGGGTTACTAACTATGGCTACACCTTC. The encoded protein is CASSGGVTNYGYTF.

The chain joins TRBV2 to TRBJ2-7; TRBD1 might be the D (5 bases). Per the germline V gene, CDR1 is SNHLY and CDR2 is FYNNEI. V lost 8 bases and J 2 bases, leaving 13 bases between the germline ends. The CDR3 length is 13 residues. CDR3: CASGADGAYEQYF. Here the CDR3 DNA reads TGTGCCAGCGGGGCTGATGGAGCCTACGAGCAGTACTTC.

The chain uses TRBV2 and TRBJ1-1; 8 bases are a match to TRBD1. CDR1 is SNHLY and CDR2 is FYNNEI in the germline V gene. V was pared by 7 bases and J by 1 base, with 5 bases of the junction left unmatched. This CDR3 has 14 residues. CDR3 sequence (DNA): TGTGCCAGCAACATAGACAGGGGGAACACTGAAGCTTTCTTT. Amino acids: CASNIDRGNTEAFF.

Only a few counts were recorded for this clone. The rearrangement links TRBV29-1 to TRBJ1-1, with TRBD1 matching 7 bases. The germline V gene encodes CDR1 SQVTM and CDR2 ANQGSEA. With 8 bases clipped from V and 0 bases from J, the junction kept 21 bases outside the gene matches. The CDR3 sequence is 18 residues long. The CDR3 loop is CSNRAGQDDTKMNTEAFF. The CDR3, as DNA: TGCAGCAACAGAGCAGGACAGGACGACACAAAGATGAACACTGAAGCTTTCTTT.

The chain uses TRBV19 and TRBJ2-7; TRBD1 matches 10 bases. J lost 3 bases, V lost 7 bases, and 9 bases had no gene match. From germline, CDR1 is LNHDA and CDR2 SQIVND (reference sequence). CDR3 length equals 15 residues. CDR3 region: CASKGGQGEVYEQYF. DNA for the CDR3: TGTGCCAGTAAAGGCGGACAGGGGGAGGTCTACGAGCAGTACTTC.

The chain is built from TRBV5-6 and TRBJ1-6; D is ambiguous. V was trimmed by 4 bases and J by 6 bases, leaving 17 bases between them. The V gene's germline CDR1 is SGHDT and CDR2 YYEEEE. CDR3 size: 16 residues. In DNA, the CDR3 is TGTGCCAGCAGCATAGTACCCGCCGGGAGTAATTCACCCCTCCACTTT. Protein product: CASSIVPAGSNSPLHF.

CDR3 protein: CASSQGVAGSRISPLHF. Written as DNA, the CDR3 is TGTGCCAGCAGCCAAGGGGTGGCAGGTTCTAGGATTTCACCCCTCCACTTT. J is TRBJ1-6 and V is TRBV14, with D uncertain. This CDR3 has 17 amino acids. V gave up 1 base and J gave up 9 bases, with 19 bases separating them. From germline, CDR1 is SGHDN and CDR2 FVKESK.

The rearrangement uses TRBV9 and TRBJ2-3; D gene ambiguous. CDR3 size: 15 residues. Between the trimmed V and J ends, which lost 0 bases and 3 bases, there was a span of 11 bases. Germline values: CDR1 SGDLS, CDR2 YYNGEE. DNA for the CDR3: TGTGCCAGCAGCGTAGAGGTGGCCTTTACAGATACGCAGTATTTT. Its protein is CASSVEVAFTDTQYF.

This chain connects TRBV6-7 to TRBJ2-5, with TRBD1 matching over 8 bases. TRBV6-7 is an open reading frame, and its role is uncertain. V dropped 7 bases and J dropped 0; count of bases not matched to a gene: 13. The CDR3 spans 17 residues. CDR3 sequence: CASTPLGQGSYQETQYF. The CDR3 DNA reads as TGTGCCAGCACGCCCCTCGGACAGGGATCGTACCAAGAGACCCAGTACTTC.

The genes are TRBV28 and TRBJ2-5; 8 nucleotides line up with TRBD1. This CDR3 has 13 amino acids. The J segment lost 6 bases and the V segment lost 5 bases, leaving 5 bases of the junction unmatched. Germline CDR1 reads MDHEN; CDR2 reads SYDVKM. CDR3 protein: CASSVGQEKTQYF. DNA for the CDR3: TGTGCCAGCAGTGTGGGACAGGAAAAGACCCAGTACTTC. Supplemented by reference TRBV28 and TRBJ2-5, the full variable domain reads DVKVTQSSRYLVKRTGEKVFLECVQDMDHENMFWYRQDPGLGLRLIYFSYDVKMKEKGDIPEGYSVSREKKERFSLILESASTNQTSMYLCASSVGQEKTQYFGPGTRLLVL.

The chain joins TRBV5-4 to TRBJ2-2; D is uncertain. The ends were cut back, 1 base at V and 3 bases at J, with 10 bases in the middle. CDR1 SGHNT and CDR2 YYREEE come from the germline V gene (reference sequence). The CDR3 loop spans 15 amino acids. CDR3 in amino acids: CASSLKTAYTGELFF. DNA for the CDR3: TGTGCCAGCAGCTTGAAAACAGCTTACACCGGGGAGCTGTTTTTT.

The chain carries TRBV5-4 and TRBJ1-2, with TRBD1 as a possible D gene (6 bases). The CDR3 consists of 14 residues. The V gene's germline CDR1 is SGHNT and CDR2 YYREEE (reference sequence). V lost 0 bases, J lost 6 bases, and 12 bases lay in between. The CDR3 reads CASSLVGGEDGYTF. The DNA for the CDR3 is TGTGCCAGCAGCTTGGTTGGGGGCGAGGATGGCTACACCTTC.

The V gene is TRBV27, the J gene TRBJ2-4; no firm D call. The V end was cut by 7 bases, the J end by 1 base, with 11 bases between. Germline CDR1 is MNHEY and CDR2 is SMNVEV (reference sequence). This CDR3 comprises 14 residues. The DNA for the CDR3 is TGTGCCAGCACCCGAGGAATCGCCAAAAACATTCAGTACTTC. Translation: CASTRGIAKNIQYF.

This clone has more than one count but fewer than ten. This chain connects TRBV30 to TRBJ2-4; 8 nucleotides agree with TRBD1. This CDR3 has 12 amino acids. The germline V gene encodes CDR1 GTSNPN and CDR2 SVGIG (reference sequence). Trimming removed 8 bases from V and 6 bases from J; junction bases left unmatched: 6. The CDR3 protein is CAGQGSGNIQYF. CDR3 nucleotide sequence: TGTGCCGGACAGGGATCAGGAAACATTCAGTACTTC.

The V call is TRBV2, the J call TRBJ1-5; 7 positions agree with TRBD1. The CDR3 is made up of 15 amino acids. V was clipped by 6 bases and J by 5 bases; unmatched bases: 10. Germline CDR1 SNHLY, CDR2 FYNNEI. The CDR3: CASRDSKGAYQPQHF. The CDR3 DNA follows: TGTGCCAGCAGAGACTCAAAGGGGGCTTATCAGCCCCAGCATTTT.

V and J are TRBV4-3 and TRBJ2-6; D is uncertain. Trimming stripped 1 base from V and 0 bases from J, with 10 bases between. CDR3 length equals 17 residues. In germline, CDR1 is LGHNA, CDR2 YSLEER. CDR3 protein: CASSQAAANSGANVLTF. The CDR3 DNA sequence: TGCGCCAGCAGCCAAGCGGCAGCAAACTCTGGGGCCAACGTCCTGACTTTC.

The CDR3 spells CASSQEGTAGSSPLHF. CDR3 DNA: TGCGCCAGCAGCCAAGAGGGTACGGCCGGGAGTTCACCCCTCCACTTT. The chain joins TRBV4-1 to TRBJ1-6; D unresolved. V shed 0 bases and J shed 9 bases, with 15 bases lying between them. The germline V gene encodes CDR1 MGHRA and CDR2 YSYEKL. This CDR3 has 16 amino acids.

The rearrangement links TRBV20-1 to TRBJ2-7; D gene uncertain. Trimming removed 6 bases from V and 3 bases from J, with 9 bases in between. The length of the CDR3 is 11 residues. The germline gives CDR1 DFQATT, CDR2 SNEGSKA (reference sequence). In nucleotides, the CDR3 is TGCAGTGCGGACCAAATCTACGAGCAGTACTTC. It translates to CSADQIYEQYF.

The rearrangement joins TRBV4-1 to TRBJ1-6, with a tentative D call TRBD1 (5 bases). There are 18 residues in the CDR3. Per germline, CDR1 MGHRA and CDR2 YSYEKL. Trimming removed 0 bases at V and 0 bases at J, with 12 bases between. CDR3 DNA: TGCGCCAGCAGCCAAGAAGACAGTGCGAGCTCCTATAATTCACCCCTCCACTTT. Translating it yields CASSQEDSASSYNSPLHF.

This chain links TRBV15 with TRBJ2-5; tentative D call: TRBD2 (6 bases). Germline CDR1 is LNHNV and CDR2 is YYDKDF (reference sequence). V was pared by 0 bases and J by 4 bases, with 9 bases between. The CDR3 is 14 amino acids. The CDR3, as DNA: TGTGCCACCAGCAGAGAGGCGGGGCGAGAGACCCAGTACTTC. Its translation is CATSREAGRETQYF.

The V and J genes are TRBV15 and TRBJ2-1; the D is unclear. The CDR3 runs to 14 residues. The V end was cut by 5 bases, the J end by 0 bases, with 8 bases between. Looked up from germline, CDR1 is LNHNV and CDR2 is YYDKDF (reference sequence). This CDR3 reads CATSSGSSYNEQFF. The CDR3 bases are TGTGCCACCAGCTCAGGCAGCTCCTACAATGAGCAGTTCTTC.

The genes are TRBV5-1 and TRBJ2-3; 10 bases fit TRBD2. Trimming cost V 4 bases and J 4 bases; bases outside gene matches: 6. From germline, CDR1 is SGHRS and CDR2 YFSETQ. This CDR3 region has 15 residues. CDR3 sequence reads: CASSTGLARADTQYF. The CDR3 coding sequence is TGCGCCAGCAGCACGGGACTAGCGAGAGCAGATACGCAGTATTTT.